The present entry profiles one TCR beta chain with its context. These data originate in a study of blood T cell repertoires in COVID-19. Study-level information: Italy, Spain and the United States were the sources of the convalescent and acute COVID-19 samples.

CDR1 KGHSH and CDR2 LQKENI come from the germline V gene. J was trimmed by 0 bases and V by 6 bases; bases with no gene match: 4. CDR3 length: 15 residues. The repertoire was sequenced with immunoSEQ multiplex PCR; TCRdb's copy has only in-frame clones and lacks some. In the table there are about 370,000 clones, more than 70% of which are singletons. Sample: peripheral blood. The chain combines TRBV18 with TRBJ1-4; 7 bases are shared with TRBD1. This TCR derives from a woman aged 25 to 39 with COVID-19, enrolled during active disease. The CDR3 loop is CASSRDRATNEKLFF. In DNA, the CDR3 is TGTGCCAGCTCGAGGGACAGAGCAACTAATGAAAAACTGTTTTTT.